The 31 T cell receptor beta chains presented below share a single source sample, sequenced in a study of OX40 agonist ivuxolimab in advanced cancers. Profiled with immunoSEQ multiplex PCR; TCRdb holds only in-frame clones, not every one. This repertoire shows about 38,000 clones, over 80% found once; its top ten account for approximately 33%. This material consisted of CD4+ or CD8+ T cells sorted from blood, taken in a trial of the OX40 agonist ivuxolimab. These receptors came from an adult with an advanced solid tumor such as melanoma, head and neck, liver or kidney cancer.

V and J are TRBV19 and TRBJ2-5, with TRBD2 as a possible D gene (6 bases). Germline values: CDR1 LNHDA, CDR2 SQIVND (reference sequence). V was trimmed by 6 bases and J by 5 bases, leaving 7 bases between them. The CDR3 loop spans 11 amino acids. The CDR3 is CASRGGETQYF. In nucleotides, the CDR3 is TGTGCCAGTAGAGGAGGGGAGACCCAGTACTTC.

V is TRBV13 and J is TRBJ1-4; TRBD1 might be the D (5 bases). Trimming took 6 bases from V and 10 from J, leaving 15 bases between them. The CDR3 is 13 amino acids. Germline-derived CDR1 and CDR2 are PRHDT and FYEKMQ (reference sequence). The CDR3 bases are TGTGCCAGCAGGCCCCCGGGGCAGGGAAAACTGTTTTTT. Translated: CASRPPGQGKLFF.

This clone appeared a single time. This chain uses TRBV5-1 with TRBJ2-3; 9 nucleotides line up with TRBD2. CDR1 is SGHRS and CDR2 is YFSETQ in the germline V gene. With 5 bases clipped from V and 6 bases from J, the junction kept 13 bases outside the gene matches. The CDR3 loop spans 16 amino acids. The CDR3 DNA sequence: TGCGCCAGCAGTTCAGCGGGGGGCACCCATGGGGATACGCAGTATTTT. Its translation is CASSSAGGTHGDTQYF.

The chain recombines TRBV6-1 with TRBJ2-3, with D unresolved. This CDR3 is 14 amino acids long. The germline V gene encodes CDR1 MNHNS and CDR2 SASEGT. The V end was cut by 4 bases, the J end by 1 base, with 9 bases between. CDR3 in DNA: TGTGCCAGCAGTGTTAATCTTGGCACAGATACGCAGTATTTT. It translates to CASSVNLGTDTQYF.

The chain couples TRBV18 to TRBJ1-4, with D possibly TRBD1 on 5 matching bases. Germline lookup yields CDR1 KGHSH and CDR2 LQKENI. The CDR3 consists of 14 residues. Trimming took off 3 bases at V and 7 bases at J, with 12 bases between the two ends. The CDR3 DNA sequence: TGTGCCAGCTCACCGAGGGGTTCCGGTGAAAAACTGTTTTTT. As protein: CASSPRGSGEKLFF.

This sequence joins TRBV6-9 and TRBJ1-5; 8 bases are shared with TRBD1. V lost 5 bases and J lost 7; bases outside the gene matches: 4. Germline CDR1 MNHGY, CDR2 SVAAGI. The CDR3 is 13 amino acids. The CDR3 nucleotides are TGTGCCAGCAGTGGGGACAGGTGGCAGCCCCAGCATTTT. Translated, it gives CASSGDRWQPQHF.

The chain combines TRBV18 with TRBJ2-3, with 8 bases fitting TRBD2. J was trimmed by 2 bases and V by 2 bases; bases with no gene match: 3. Per the germline V gene, CDR1 is KGHSH and CDR2 is LQKENI. The CDR3 has 15 amino acids. As DNA, the CDR3 is TGTGCCAGCTCACCAACTAGCGGATACACAGATACGCAGTATTTT. Residues: CASSPTSGYTDTQYF.

The chain has TRBV7-2 and TRBJ1-4, with 9 bases that match TRBD1. Germline loops: CDR1 SGHTA, CDR2 FQGNSA. Trimming at V came to 5 bases and at J to 5 bases, leaving 6 bases not matched to a gene. The CDR3 covers 15 residues. The CDR3 is CASSVRTGENEKLFF. The CDR3 DNA sequence: TGTGCCAGCAGCGTAAGGACAGGGGAAAATGAAAAACTGTTTTTT.

This chain joins TRBV2 and TRBJ2-1, with D perhaps assigned TRBD1 or TRBD2 (5 bases each). V lost 4 bases and J lost 4, with 11 bases in between. The CDR3 is 14 amino acids. Germline V gene data show CDR1 as SNHLY and CDR2 as FYNNEI. The CDR3 coding sequence is TGTGCCAGCAGTGTAGGGGACGGATACAATGAGCAGTTCTTC. Protein product: CASSVGDGYNEQFF.

The V gene is TRBV14, the J gene TRBJ2-1; no reliable D call. CDR1 and CDR2 (germline): SGHDN, FVKESK. CDR3 length equals 16 residues. V was shortened by 4 bases and J by 6 bases, with 19 bases between the two germline ends. The CDR3 loop is CASSPVGLLGFNEQFF. CDR3 bases: TGTGCCAGCAGCCCAGTCGGGCTTCTGGGGTTCAATGAGCAGTTCTTC.

The chain employs TRBV7-6 and TRBJ1-4; 7 nucleotides align to TRBD1. The CDR3 has 16 amino acids. The V gene's germline CDR1 is SGHVS and CDR2 FNYEAQ. After removal of 1 base from V and 7 bases from J, the junction contained 9 bases not matched to a gene. CDR3 sequence (DNA): TGTGCCAGCAGCTTAGGTCCTCAGGGGGTCGGTGAAAAACTGTTTTTT. It is translated as CASSLGPQGVGEKLFF.

V usage is TRBV4-1 and J usage is TRBJ1-1; possible D gene TRBD1, 6 bases. Trimming pared 0 bases from V and 14 bases from J, leaving 19 bases between. In germline, CDR1 is MGHRA, CDR2 YSYEKL. The CDR3 has 14 residues. Here the CDR3 reads CASSQDGQPPSAFF. The CDR3, as DNA: TGCGCCAGCAGCCAAGATGGACAGCCCCCGAGTGCCTTCTTT.

In nucleotides, the CDR3 is TGTGCCAGCAGCTTTATTGGCGGTACTGAAGCTTTCTTT. Its translation is CASSFIGGTEAFF. V gene TRBV7-9 combines with J gene TRBJ1-1; D is unresolved. CDR3 length: 13 amino acids. V dropped 3 bases and J dropped 5 bases, with 10 bases sitting between them. Germline assignment: CDR1 SEHNR and CDR2 FQNEAQ (reference sequence).

The V call is TRBV2, the J call TRBJ1-1; D is unclear. CDR1 and CDR2 (germline): SNHLY, FYNNEI. CDR3 length equals 14 residues. Trimming removed 5 bases from V and 6 bases from J, with 16 bases in between. CDR3: CASSKGEGGPEAFF. In nucleotides, the CDR3 is TGTGCCAGCAGTAAGGGTGAGGGAGGGCCTGAAGCTTTCTTT.

The V and J genes are TRBV19 and TRBJ1-1, with TRBD1 matching over 8 bases. After removal of 6 bases from V and 4 bases from J, the junction contained 4 bases not matched to a gene. From germline, CDR1 is LNHDA and CDR2 SQIVND (reference sequence). CDR3 length: 13 amino acids. The DNA of the CDR3 is TGTGCCAGTAGGATGGACAGGGCCACTGAAGCTTTCTTT. It translates to CASRMDRATEAFF.

The J gene is TRBJ1-2, the V gene TRBV19; TRBD1 matches at 8 bases. The length of the CDR3 is 12 residues. Trimming took 7 bases from V and 7 from J; bases not matched to a gene: 5. The germline V gene encodes CDR1 LNHDA and CDR2 SQIVND (reference sequence). CDR3 in amino acids: CASTRQGSGYTF. CDR3 in DNA: TGTGCCAGTACCAGACAGGGGTCTGGCTACACCTTC.

This sequence joins TRBV12-5 and TRBJ1-1; D is uncertain. V lost 0 bases and J 0 bases, leaving 14 bases between the germline ends. CDR1 and CDR2 (germline): LGHNT, FRNRAP. The CDR3 is 17 residues long. The CDR3 is CASGLVLTARMNTEAFF. The CDR3 DNA reads TGTGCTAGTGGTTTGGTACTAACAGCCAGGATGAACACTGAAGCTTTCTTT.

The CDR3 loop is CASSETLNYRVRDTEAFF. The CDR3 bases are TGTGCCAGCAGCGAAACGTTAAATTATAGGGTGAGAGACACTGAAGCTTTCTTT. The rearrangement joins TRBV2 to TRBJ1-1; D is undetermined. The CDR3 sequence is 18 residues long. Trimming pared 6 bases from V and 3 bases from J, leaving 26 bases between. Germline V gives CDR1 SNHLY, CDR2 FYNNEI. The variable domain in full, completed from reference TRBV2 and TRBJ1-1, reads EPEVTQTPSHQVTQMGQEVILRCVPISNHLYFYWYRQILGQKVEFLVSFYNNEISEKSEIFDDQFSVERPDGSNFTLKIRSTKLEDSAMYFCASSETLNYRVRDTEAFFGQGTRLTVV.

The chain recombines TRBV7-9 with TRBJ2-6; D not certain. CDR3 length: 14 amino acids. Looked up from germline, CDR1 is SEHNR and CDR2 is FQNEAQ (reference sequence). The ends were cut back, 6 bases at V and 2 bases at J, with 8 bases in the middle. The CDR3, as DNA: TGTGCCAGCAGAATGTCAGCTGGGGCCAACGTCCTGACTTTC. It codes for CASRMSAGANVLTF.

The J gene is TRBJ2-5, the V gene TRBV6-5; TRBD1 matches 8 bases. This CDR3 has 16 residues. Germline CDR1 MNHEY, CDR2 SVGAGI. The J segment lost 4 bases and the V segment lost 4 bases, leaving 11 bases of the junction unmatched. CDR3 coding DNA: TGTGCCAGCAGTTCCGGACAGGGATTGTTAGGAGAGACCCAGTACTTC. It is translated as CASSSGQGLLGETQYF.

A single count supports this clone. The chain employs TRBV28 and TRBJ1-6; 8 nucleotides line up with TRBD1. Trimming cost V 2 bases and J 7 bases; bases outside gene matches: 7. The germline V gene encodes CDR1 MDHEN and CDR2 SYDVKM. The CDR3 extends over 16 amino acids. In DNA, the CDR3 is TGTGCCAGCAGTTTAATGCAGGGGGCACGAAATTCACCCCTCCACTTT. Protein: CASSLMQGARNSPLHF.

In nucleotides, the CDR3 is TGTGCCAGCAGTTCCCCGGGACAGTCGAACACTGAAGCTTTCTTT. This codes for CASSSPGQSNTEAFF. The chain combines TRBV28 with TRBJ1-1; 7 nucleotides align to TRBD1. Germline V gene sequence: CDR1 MDHEN, CDR2 SYDVKM. The V gene end was trimmed by 4 bases and the J gene end by 1 base; junction bases not matched to a gene: 6. The CDR3 sequence is 15 residues long.

This clone is a singleton in its sample. The V and J genes are TRBV10-3 and TRBJ2-3, with D tentatively TRBD2 (5 bases). Germline V gene data show CDR1 as ENHRY and CDR2 as SYGVKD. V was shortened by 6 bases and J by 2 bases, with 15 bases between the two germline ends. The CDR3 extends over 15 amino acids. The DNA of the CDR3 is TGTGCCATCAGACTAGGAGGCAGCCTCACAGATACGCAGTATTTT. Amino acid sequence: CAIRLGGSLTDTQYF.

This chain connects TRBV5-6 to TRBJ1-2; 8 positions agree with TRBD1. Unmatched junction bases numbered 8, after V lost 4 bases and J lost 6 bases. CDR3 length equals 14 residues. Looked up from germline, CDR1 is SGHDT and CDR2 is YYEEEE. CDR3 residues: CASSRLTGAHGYTF. The CDR3 DNA is TGTGCCAGCAGCCGACTGACAGGGGCTCATGGCTACACCTTC.

The chain uses TRBV18 and TRBJ2-1; D might be TRBD1 (5 bases). The CDR3 loop spans 13 amino acids. Trimming took off 6 bases at V and 3 bases at J, with 9 bases between the two ends. Germline CDR1 is KGHSH and CDR2 is LQKENI. Here the CDR3 reads CASSGQGYNEQFF. Here the CDR3 DNA reads TGTGCCAGCTCTGGGCAGGGCTACAATGAGCAGTTCTTC.

The sample holds one count of this clone. The gene calls are TRBV10-3 and TRBJ2-7; no firm D call. The germline V gene encodes CDR1 ENHRY and CDR2 SYGVKD. This CDR3 contains 11 residues. The V end lost 5 bases, the J end lost 0 bases, and 2 bases lay between the germline ends. The CDR3 is CAISSSYEQYF. Written as DNA, the CDR3 is TGTGCCATCAGTTCCTCCTACGAGCAGTACTTC.

There are a few counts of this clone. The genes are TRBV4-1 and TRBJ2-1, with D tentatively TRBD2 (7 bases). V lost 4 bases, J lost 7 bases, and 26 bases lay in between. From germline, CDR1 is MGHRA and CDR2 YSYEKL. This CDR3 is 18 amino acids long. CDR3 amino acids: CASSLGGRGRSIGNEQFF. The CDR3 bases are TGCGCCAGCAGCCTCGGGGGGCGGGGCAGGAGTATTGGGAATGAGCAGTTCTTC.

V usage is TRBV4-1 and J usage is TRBJ2-7, with TRBD1 matching 11 bases. The CDR3 totals 15 residues. The ends lost 4 bases at V and 1 base at J; junction bases unmatched: 3. CDR1 MGHRA and CDR2 YSYEKL come from the germline V gene. The CDR3 is CASSPRDRGSYEQYF. In nucleotides, the CDR3 is TGCGCCAGCAGCCCCCGGGACAGGGGGTCCTACGAGCAGTACTTC.

The J gene is TRBJ2-1, the V gene TRBV7-9, with TRBD2 identical over 7 bases. This CDR3 contains 15 residues. Trimming cost V 2 bases and J 5 bases; bases outside gene matches: 6. Germline V gene sequence: CDR1 SEHNR, CDR2 FQNEAQ (reference sequence). The chain's CDR3 is CASSLLAGVNNEQFF. Here the CDR3 DNA reads TGTGCCAGCAGCTTACTGGCGGGAGTTAACAATGAGCAGTTCTTC.

The chain has TRBV30 and TRBJ1-6, with D tentatively TRBD1 (5 bases). This CDR3 contains 14 residues. V lost 5 bases, J lost 13 bases, and 21 bases lay in between. CDR1 is GTSNPN, CDR2 SVGIG, per germline (reference sequence). CDR3: CAWRSGPRVGPLHF. The CDR3 nucleotides are TGTGCCTGGCGCTCGGGGCCACGGGTAGGGCCCCTCCACTTT.

The rearrangement joins TRBV5-6 to TRBJ2-7; D is unclear. The CDR3 consists of 13 residues. CDR1 SGHDT and CDR2 YYEEEE come from the germline V gene. Trimming left V 1 base short and J 4 bases short, with 9 bases between. DNA of the CDR3: TGTGCCAGCAGCTTGTATAGTCCATACGAGCAGTACTTC. Its protein product is CASSLYSPYEQYF.